The 23 T cell receptor beta chains presented below share a single source sample, sequenced in a study of blood T cell repertoires in COVID-19. The repertoire was sequenced with immunoSEQ multiplex PCR; TCRdb's copy has only in-frame clones and lacks some. The sample yields some 200,000 clones, less than 85% seen once. What was sequenced was PBMCs or T cells enriched from blood (not recorded which). The receptor set was obtained from an older woman with acute COVID-19.

The rearrangement joins TRBV5-1 to TRBJ2-2; TRBD2 matches at 8 bases. This CDR3 contains 17 residues. Per the germline V gene, CDR1 is SGHRS and CDR2 is YFSETQ. Germline trimming cut 2 bases from V and 0 bases from J; bases unmatched to any gene: 6. The CDR3 DNA reads TGCGCCAGCAGCTTAACCTTAGCGGGACCGAACACCGGGGAGCTGTTTTTT. It encodes CASSLTLAGPNTGELFF.

This clone appeared a single time. This chain links TRBV4-2 with TRBJ2-7; 8 bases align to TRBD2. The CDR3 loop spans 15 amino acids. Germline loops: CDR1 LGHNA, CDR2 YNFKEQ. The junction had 7 bases not matched to a gene; V was cut back by 3 bases and J by 3 bases. The CDR3 DNA reads TGTGCCAGCAGCCAGGTACTAGCGGAGTACTACGAGCAGTACTTC. It specifies CASSQVLAEYYEQYF.

This CDR3 reads CASSPGQGEGYTF. CDR3 sequence (DNA): TGTGCCAGCTCACCAGGACAGGGTGAGGGCTACACCTTC. This chain connects TRBV18 to TRBJ1-2, with 8 bases that match TRBD1. Trimming removed 2 bases from V and 8 bases from J; junction bases left unmatched: 4. This CDR3 region has 13 residues. CDR1 and CDR2 (germline): KGHSH, LQKENI.

The chain links TRBV5-1 to TRBJ1-1, with D hard to call. The CDR3 extends over 14 amino acids. The germline CDR1 and CDR2 sequences are SGHRS and YFSETQ. Trimming took 3 bases from V and 0 from J, leaving 9 bases between them. The CDR3 protein is CASSSVLMNTEAFF. The DNA for the CDR3 is TGCGCCAGCAGCTCGGTCTTGATGAACACTGAAGCTTTCTTT. The whole variable domain, remainder taken from reference TRBV5-1 and TRBJ1-1, is KAGVTQTPRYLIKTRGQQVTLSCSPISGHRSVSWYQQTPGQGLQFLFEYFSETQRNKGNFPGRFSGRQFSNSRSEMNVSTLELGDSALYLCASSSVLMNTEAFFGQGTRLTVV.

V and J are TRBV12-3 or TRBV12-4 and TRBJ1-1, with a tentative D call TRBD1 (5 bases). V shed 8 bases and J shed 4 bases, with 14 bases lying between them. The CDR3 has 13 residues. The CDR3 protein is CASLRGWGTEAFF. The CDR3 DNA reads as TGTGCCAGCTTAAGGGGTTGGGGCACTGAAGCTTTCTTT.

Only a few counts were recorded for this clone. The chain employs TRBV9 and TRBJ2-5; 8 bases map to TRBD2. Germline V gene lookup returns CDR1 SGDLS and CDR2 YYNGEE. The CDR3 extends over 15 amino acids. The V gene end was trimmed by 1 base and the J gene end by 5 bases; junction bases not matched to a gene: 7. For the CDR3, the DNA is TGTGCCAGCAGCGTAACGGGGGGGCCGTTTGAGACCCAGTACTTC. Its translation is CASSVTGGPFETQYF.

This chain links TRBV5-1 with TRBJ1-5; D is possibly TRBD1 (5 bases). Trimming took 5 bases from V and 5 from J, leaving 14 bases between them. CDR1 and CDR2 from the germline V gene are SGHRS and YFSETQ. The CDR3 is 14 amino acids. Written as DNA, the CDR3 is TGCGCCAGCAGGGAGGGGTTGGGCTATCAGCCCCAGCATTTT. Translating gives CASREGLGYQPQHF.

A few counts support this clone. The V call is TRBV9, the J call TRBJ1-6; TRBD1 matches at 9 bases. Germline values: CDR1 SGDLS, CDR2 YYNGEE. The V and J ends lost 0 bases and 8 bases, in that order; junction bases with no gene match: 0. The CDR3 runs 14 residues. CDR3 bases: TGTGCCAGCAGCGTAGGGGACAGGGATTCACCCCTCCACTTT. Protein: CASSVGDRDSPLHF.

This clone was detected only a few times. This rearrangement joins TRBV14 to TRBJ1-1, with D unresolved. The CDR3 has 12 amino acids. Germline-derived CDR1 and CDR2 are SGHDN and FVKESK. Trimming shortened V by 0 bases and J by 4 bases, and 3 bases separated the two germline ends. The CDR3 is CASSQDLTEAFF. As DNA, the CDR3 is TGTGCCAGCAGCCAAGATCTCACTGAAGCTTTCTTT.

V is TRBV18 and J is TRBJ2-4; D gene uncertain. CDR1 and CDR2 (germline): KGHSH, LQKENI. V was pared by 5 bases and J by 0 bases, with 14 bases between. The CDR3 is made up of 16 amino acids. The CDR3 region has the DNA TGTGCCAGCTCAACGGAGAAAAGTTTAGCCAAAAACATTCAGTACTTC. Translating gives CASSTEKSLAKNIQYF.

V gene TRBV18 combines with J gene TRBJ2-7; 9 bases fit TRBD2. The CDR3 is 16 residues long. The ends lost 1 base at V and 4 bases at J; junction bases unmatched: 8. Germline CDR1 and CDR2: KGHSH and LQKENI. The CDR3 DNA is TGTGCCAGCTCACCACGAGATAGCGGGAGTGGGTACGAGCAGTACTTC. It encodes CASSPRDSGSGYEQYF.

The chain combines TRBV15 with TRBJ2-1, with D possibly TRBD2 on 6 matching bases. Germline values: CDR1 LNHNV, CDR2 YYDKDF (reference sequence). CDR3 size: 15 residues. The V and J ends lost 2 bases and 5 bases respectively, with 13 bases between them. The CDR3 protein is CATSRKGTLHNEQFF. CDR3 sequence (DNA): TGTGCCACCAGCAGAAAAGGGACTCTTCACAATGAGCAGTTCTTC.

V is TRBV27 and J is TRBJ1-1; 9 nucleotides line up with TRBD1. Germline CDR1 and CDR2: MNHEY and SMNVEV (reference sequence). The CDR3 loop spans 16 amino acids. Germline trimming cut 3 bases from V and 1 base from J; bases unmatched to any gene: 6. CDR3 in amino acids: CASSFDRGWPNTEAFF. For the CDR3, the DNA is TGTGCCAGCAGTTTCGACAGGGGGTGGCCGAACACTGAAGCTTTCTTT.

The count of this clone is one. The CDR3 DNA sequence: TGTGCCAGCAGCCGAGCAACTTACGAGCAGTACTTC. Its translation: CASSRATYEQYF. The chain combines TRBV7-8 with TRBJ2-7; D gene unclear. Germline loops: CDR1 SGHVS, CDR2 FQNEAQ. With 5 bases removed from V and 4 bases from J, the gap between germline ends came to 9 bases. The length of the CDR3 is 12 residues.

A note on this clone: At one end, the junction sequence differs from germline, possibly due to a read error. V usage is TRBV7-9 and J usage is TRBJ1-4, with a weak D call TRBD1 (6 bases). Germline CDR1 and CDR2: SEHNR and FQNEAQ (reference sequence). The CDR3 contains 14 residues. In DNA, the CDR3 is TGTGCCAGCCACCTGGGGGGGGCAACTGAAAGACTGTTTTTT. Translating it yields CASHLGGATERLFF.

The rearrangement joins TRBV23-1 to TRBJ1-5; D call uncertain. TRBV23-1 is labeled an ORF, and its function is uncertain. The CDR3 length is 13 residues. Trimming took off 4 bases at V and 5 bases at J, with 9 bases between the two ends. The DNA for the CDR3 is TGCGCCAGCAGTCGAGGCCCCGATCAGCCCCAGCATTTT. This translates into CASSRGPDQPQHF.

Only one count was recorded for this clone. The chain has TRBV25-1 and TRBJ1-2; D unclear. This CDR3 has 14 residues. The germline V and J ends were trimmed by 0 bases and 2 bases, with 7 bases remaining between them. CDR1 MGHDK and CDR2 SYGVNS come from the germline V gene. The CDR3 region has the DNA TGTGCCAGCAGTGAATATGGAGCGAACTATGGCTACACCTTC. Protein sequence: CASSEYGANYGYTF.

As concerns this clone: The sample holds other DNA sequences that translate to the same CDR3. The chain links TRBV9 to TRBJ2-1; D remains ambiguous. CDR3 size: 13 residues. Per the germline V gene, CDR1 is SGDLS and CDR2 is YYNGEE. The V and J ends lost 0 bases and 4 bases respectively, with 5 bases between them. CDR3 in DNA: TGTGCCAGCAGCGTAGCCCAATACAATGAGCAGTTCTTC. It is translated as CASSVAQYNEQFF.

The gene calls are TRBV11-2 and TRBJ1-2; 9 nucleotides match TRBD1. In germline, CDR1 is SGHAT, CDR2 FQNNGV. The CDR3 runs to 13 residues. After removal of 4 bases from V and 6 bases from J, the junction contained 3 bases not matched to a gene. This chain's CDR3 is CASSSDRGNGYTF. Here the CDR3 DNA reads TGTGCCAGCAGCTCGGACAGGGGCAATGGCTACACCTTC.

This clone was picked up a small number of times. This chain joins TRBV2 and TRBJ2-3; 9 nucleotides align to TRBD1. V was pared by 6 bases and J by 0 bases, with 4 bases of the junction left unmatched. This CDR3 contains 15 residues. Per the germline V gene, CDR1 is SNHLY and CDR2 is FYNNEI. The CDR3 loop reads CASRGDRVSTDTQYF. DNA for the CDR3: TGTGCCAGCAGGGGGGACAGGGTTAGCACAGATACGCAGTATTTT.

The genes are TRBV30 and TRBJ1-2, with a tentative D call TRBD1 (5 bases). V dropped 2 bases and J dropped 8 bases, with 18 bases sitting between them. Per the germline V gene, CDR1 is GTSNPN and CDR2 is SVGIG (reference sequence). This CDR3 region has 14 residues. CDR3 sequence reads: CAWSNPPGGRGYTF. The DNA for the CDR3 is TGTGCCTGGAGTAACCCGCCCGGGGGACGGGGCTACACCTTC.

This clone was seen ten or more times. This chain links TRBV27 with TRBJ2-3, with 8 bases fitting TRBD1. Germline V CDR1 and CDR2: MNHEY, SMNVEV (reference sequence). The V segment lost 3 bases and the J segment 3 bases; nucleotides outside the gene matches: 8. There are 16 residues in the CDR3. The CDR3 DNA is TGTGCCAGCAGTTTGTTGGGGACAGGTAGTACAGATACGCAGTATTTT. Translation gives CASSLLGTGSTDTQYF.

The chain is built from TRBV2 and TRBJ1-2; a possible D gene is TRBD1 (6 bases). Germline V gene lookup returns CDR1 SNHLY and CDR2 FYNNEI. V was clipped by 9 bases and J by 3 bases, with 14 bases between them. This CDR3 has 13 amino acids. The CDR3 loop reads CARGTGFYYGYTF. In DNA, the CDR3 is TGTGCCAGAGGAACAGGGTTCTACTATGGCTACACCTTC.